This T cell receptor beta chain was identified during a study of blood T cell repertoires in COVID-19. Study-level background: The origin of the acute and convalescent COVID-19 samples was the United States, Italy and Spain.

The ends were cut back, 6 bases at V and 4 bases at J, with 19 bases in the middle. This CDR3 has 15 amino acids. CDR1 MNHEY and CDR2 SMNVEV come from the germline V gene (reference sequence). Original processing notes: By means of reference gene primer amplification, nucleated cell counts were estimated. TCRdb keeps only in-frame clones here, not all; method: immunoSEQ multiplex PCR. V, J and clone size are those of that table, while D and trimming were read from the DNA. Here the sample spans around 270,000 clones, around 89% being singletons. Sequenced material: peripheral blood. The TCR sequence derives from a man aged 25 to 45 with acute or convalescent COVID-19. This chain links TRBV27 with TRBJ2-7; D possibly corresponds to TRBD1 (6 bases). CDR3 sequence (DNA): TGTGCCAGCAGCTTAGGGTGGACAGACATATACGAGCAGTACTTC. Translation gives CASSLGWTDIYEQYF.